Listed below are T cell receptor beta chains from one sample, sequenced in a study of identical twins. TCRdb processed the 5' RACE reads anew with MiXCR; each CDR3 protein has one entry. This table has fewer than 350,000 distinct CDR3 sequences, under 9.5% appearing once. In addition, the sample was reused for a study of yellow fever vaccine responses in identical twins.

Sample: memory (CD45RO+) T cells sorted from blood. All receptors derive from a woman aged 18-35 years in good health. The CDR3 runs from the conserved cysteine through the conserved F or W. The D gene is left open where the match is weak. Some rows have no size entry. The others give once, few or many, or a class for an expanded clone.

V	D	size	J	CDR3	DNA
TRBV15	TRBD2	few	TRBJ2-3	CATSRGGSGGTDTQYF	TGTGCCACCAGCAGAGGGGGGTCCGGGGGGACAGATACGCAGTATTTT
TRBV20-1	.	many	TRBJ2-5	CSARELLGEAPQETQYF	TGCAGTGCTAGAGAATTGCTGGGCGAAGCCCCACAAGAGACCCAGTACTTC
TRBV6-4	.	.	TRBJ2-3	CASSDNSETDTQYF	TGTGCCAGCAGTGATAATTCAGAGACAGATACGCAGTATTTT
TRBV11-2	.	few	TRBJ2-1	CASSLFGVRTYNEQFF	TGTGCCAGCAGCTTATTTGGGGTCCGCACTTACAATGAGCAGTTCTTC
TRBV5-1	.	many	TRBJ2-5	CASSGGGVKTQYF	TGCGCCAGCAGTGGGGGCGGTGTAAAGACCCAGTACTTC
TRBV15	TRBD2	.	TRBJ2-3	CATSRRLAGGTDTQYF	TGTGCCACCAGCAGGAGACTAGCGGGAGGCACAGATACGCAGTATTTT
TRBV6-5	TRBD1	many	TRBJ1-5	CASSYDSGTGGNQPQHF	TGTGCCAGCAGTTACGATTCCGGGACAGGGGGCAATCAGCCCCAGCATTTT
TRBV6-5	.	.	TRBJ2-7	CASSLGIRGTYEQYF	TGTGCCAGCAGTTTGGGGATAAGGGGGACCTACGAGCAGTACTTC
TRBV5-1	.	many	TRBJ1-5	CASSLARVGGEGNQPQHF	TGCGCCAGCAGCTTGGCTCGTGTGGGGGGCGAGGGGAATCAGCCCCAGCATTTT
TRBV20-1	TRBD1	.	TRBJ2-1	CQAGGSGNEQFF	TGCCAGGCAGGGGGCTCGGGGAATGAGCAGTTCTTC
TRBV27	TRBD1	many	TRBJ2-7	CASSFGQGYEQYF	TGTGCCAGCAGTTTCGGACAGGGGTACGAGCAGTACTTC
TRBV5-1	.	.	TRBJ1-6	CASSLGDYSYNSPLHF	TGCGCCAGCAGCTTGGGTGACTACTCCTATAATTCACCCCTCCACTTT
TRBV5-6	TRBD2	.	TRBJ2-5	CASSPRLAGTETQYF	TGTGCCAGCAGCCCTCGACTAGCGGGGACAGAGACCCAGTACTTC
TRBV20-1	TRBD2	.	TRBJ2-1	CSAPTTGGLARNEQFF	TGCAGTGCTCCAACGACGGGGGGACTAGCGCGAAATGAGCAGTTCTTC
TRBV3-1	TRBD2	many	TRBJ2-1	CASSQVAGGYEQFF	TGTGCCAGCAGCCAAGTTGCGGGAGGCTATGAGCAGTTCTTC
TRBV11-3	.	few	TRBJ1-5	CASSLARTSNQPQHF	TGTGCCAGCAGCTTAGCCAGGACCAGCAATCAGCCCCAGCATTTT
TRBV20-1	TRBD1	few	TRBJ1-5	CSALGQHSNQPQHF	TGCAGTGCCCTGGGACAGCATAGCAATCAGCCCCAGCATTTT
TRBV11-2	TRBD1	once	TRBJ2-7	CASREPGTGANEQYF	TGTGCCAGCAGAGAGCCCGGGACAGGGGCTAACGAGCAGTACTTC
TRBV12-3/TRBV12-4	.	many	TRBJ1-6	CASSYSGGTYNSPLHF	TGTGCCAGCAGTTACTCGGGGGGCACCTATAATTCACCCCTCCACTTT
TRBV29-1	.	many	TRBJ2-1	CSATAFGSGYNEQFF	TGCAGCGCCACGGCGTTCGGTTCTGGCTACAATGAGCAGTTCTTC
TRBV5-1	TRBD1	many	TRBJ2-2	CASSMDRVDTGELFF	TGCGCCAGCAGCATGGACAGGGTGGATACCGGGGAGCTGTTTTTT
TRBV6-5	.	many	TRBJ2-2	CASHQAGELFF	TGTGCCAGTCACCAGGCCGGGGAGCTGTTTTTT
TRBV13	.	.	TRBJ1-1	CASSLVVEAFF	TGTGCCAGCAGCCTCGTTGTTGAAGCTTTCTTT
TRBV5-5	.	many	TRBJ2-3	CASRVTSDTDTQYF	TGTGCCAGCAGGGTTACCTCAGACACAGATACGCAGTATTTT
TRBV25-1	.	.	TRBJ2-5	CASSATGLTTPETQYF	TGTGCCAGCAGTGCTACAGGTTTAACTACCCCAGAGACCCAGTACTTC
TRBV29-1	.	.	TRBJ2-1	CSYSQVFNEQFF	TGCAGCTATTCCCAGGTCTTCAATGAGCAGTTCTTC
TRBV5-6	TRBD2	few	TRBJ2-1	CASIQRGAPYLGNEQFF	TGTGCCAGCATCCAGCGGGGGGCTCCCTACCTTGGCAATGAGCAGTTCTTC
TRBV5-1	TRBD2	few	TRBJ2-2	CASSVSLAGGTGELFF	TGCGCCAGCAGCGTATCTCTAGCGGGAGGCACCGGGGAGCTGTTTTTT
TRBV6-1	TRBD2	.	TRBJ2-3	CASSAGGVTDTQYF	TGTGCCAGCAGTGCGGGAGGTGTGACAGATACGCAGTATTTT
TRBV6-4	.	.	TRBJ1-6	CASSDGGEDSPLHF	TGTGCCAGCAGTGACGGGGGGGAAGATTCACCCCTCCACTTT
TRBV6-1	.	.	TRBJ2-1	CASSLTGRRLYNEQFF	TGTGCCAGCAGTCTCACCGGGCGGCGGCTCTACAATGAGCAGTTCTTC
TRBV12-3/TRBV12-4	.	many	TRBJ1-5	CASSPGIRNQPQHF	TGTGCCAGCTCTCCGGGGATTCGCAATCAGCCCCAGCATTTT
TRBV12-3/TRBV12-4	.	few	TRBJ1-4	CASSLDREKLFF	TGTGCCAGCAGTTTAGACAGGGAAAAACTGTTTTTT
TRBV29-1	.	few	TRBJ2-5	CSVGWGYQETQYF	TGCAGCGTTGGTTGGGGGTACCAAGAGACCCAGTACTTC
TRBV20-1	TRBD2	many	TRBJ2-3	CSATTLWGLAGTDTQYF	TGCAGTGCAACGACATTGTGGGGACTAGCAGGAACAGATACGCAGTATTTT
TRBV29-1	TRBD2	few	TRBJ2-5	CSLHRGGPRETQYF	TGCAGCCTCCATCGGGGGGGGCCGAGGGAGACCCAGTACTTC
TRBV20-1	.	few	TRBJ2-5	CSAEGTHQETQYF	TGCAGTGCCGAGGGGACACACCAAGAGACCCAGTACTTC
TRBV11-1	TRBD1	.	TRBJ2-1	CASSLKGPGTGAYNEQFF	TGTGCCAGCAGCCTGAAGGGACCCGGGACAGGGGCTTACAATGAGCAGTTCTTC
TRBV5-1	.	many	TRBJ2-1	CASSLLGGSSYNEQFF	TGCGCCAGCAGCTTGTTAGGCGGAAGCTCCTACAATGAGCAGTTCTTC
TRBV25-1	.	many	TRBJ2-5	CASSIRGEEKWETQYF	TGTGCCAGCAGTATCCGTGGGGAAGAAAAATGGGAGACCCAGTACTTC